A single sample is the source of the 20 T cell receptor beta chains below, sequenced in a study of control samples from healthy donors and cancer patients. TCRdb's table, derived via immunoSEQ multiplex PCR, lists solely in-frame clones and lacks some. The sample contains around 80,000 clones, under 90% of which appear only once. Sequencing was carried out using blood. The source is a man in his fifties or sixties in good health.

The chain employs TRBV5-3 and TRBJ1-3; D not certain. TRBV5-3 is an ORF, and what it does is uncertain. V was shortened by 5 bases and J by 0 bases, with 6 bases between the two germline ends. The CDR3 sequence is 13 residues long. DNA of the CDR3: TGTGCCAGAAGGCCAGCCTCTGGAAACACCATATATTTT. Its protein is CARRPASGNTIYF.

This clone was picked up one time. This chain connects TRBV6-5 to TRBJ1-5, with TRBD1 matching 12 bases. V lost 7 bases and J lost 6; bases outside the gene matches: 7. This CDR3 comprises 15 residues. The V gene's germline CDR1 is MNHEY and CDR2 SVGAGI. Here the CDR3 DNA reads TGTGCCAGCACCCCGGGACAGGGGGCGTTTCAGCCCCAGCATTTT. Translated, it gives CASTPGQGAFQPQHF.

The V gene is TRBV9, the J gene TRBJ1-2; tentative D call: TRBD1 (6 bases). The germline V gene encodes CDR1 SGDLS and CDR2 YYNGEE. The V gene lost 3 bases and the J gene lost 2 bases, with 8 bases spanning the gap. This CDR3 is built from 13 residues. CDR3 sequence reads: CASSGRGNYGYTF. CDR3 DNA: TGTGCCAGCAGCGGGAGGGGGAACTATGGCTACACCTTC.

This chain connects TRBV18 to TRBJ1-4; D is perhaps TRBD1 (6 bases). Trimming took 5 bases from V and 6 from J, leaving 10 bases between them. There are 13 residues in the CDR3. Germline V gene data show CDR1 as KGHSH and CDR2 as LQKENI. The DNA for the CDR3 is TGTGCCAGCTCATTCGAGGGGGATGAAAAACTGTTTTTT. It is translated as CASSFEGDEKLFF.

The J gene is TRBJ1-1, the V gene TRBV4-2, with D maybe TRBD1 (6 bases). Between the trimmed V and J ends, which lost 0 bases and 3 bases, there was a span of 17 bases. CDR3 length: 17 amino acids. Looked up from germline, CDR1 is LGHNA and CDR2 is YNFKEQ. The CDR3 sequence is CASSQEGAVEMYTEAFF. In DNA form, the CDR3 reads TGTGCCAGCAGCCAAGAGGGGGCAGTTGAGATGTACACTGAAGCTTTCTTT.

The gene calls are TRBV9 and TRBJ2-1, with 7 positions matching TRBD2. The CDR3 length is 15 residues. The junction had 3 bases not matched to a gene; V was cut back by 3 bases and J by 0 bases. Per germline, CDR1 SGDLS and CDR2 YYNGEE. Here the CDR3 reads CASSGGGSSYNEQFF. In DNA, the CDR3 is TGTGCCAGCAGCGGCGGGGGTAGCTCCTACAATGAGCAGTTCTTC.

The gene calls are TRBV6-5 and TRBJ1-5; 7 nucleotides align to TRBD1. The V and J ends lost 7 bases and 7 bases, in that order; junction bases with no gene match: 7. The CDR3 extends over 13 amino acids. Looked up from germline, CDR1 is MNHEY and CDR2 is SVGAGI. This CDR3 is CASNTGEGQPQHF. Written as DNA, the CDR3 is TGTGCCAGCAATACAGGGGAAGGACAGCCCCAGCATTTT.

This rearrangement joins TRBV19 to TRBJ1-1, with a tentative D call TRBD1 (5 bases). V was clipped by 6 bases and J by 3 bases, with 14 bases between them. This CDR3 has 14 amino acids. Germline loops: CDR1 LNHDA, CDR2 SQIVND (reference sequence). CDR3 coding DNA: TGTGCCAGTAGGAAGGGGCGCACCTACACTGAAGCTTTCTTT. It is translated as CASRKGRTYTEAFF.

This sequence joins TRBV6-2 or TRBV6-3 and TRBJ2-7, with TRBD2 identical over 10 bases. The CDR3 consists of 16 residues. Germline lookup yields CDR1 MNHEY and CDR2 SVGEGT. V was clipped by 4 bases and J by 2 bases; unmatched bases: 8. The DNA of the CDR3 is TGTGCCAGCAGTTCGATTAGCGGGGGGAATCCCTACGAGCAGTACTTC. Its protein product is CASSSISGGNPYEQYF.

In its sample, this clone ranks as medium-sized. The chain joins TRBV5-8 to TRBJ1-4; no definite D call. The germline gives CDR1 SGHTS, CDR2 YDEGEE. This CDR3 region has 15 residues. With 6 bases removed from V and 0 bases from J, the gap between germline ends came to 12 bases. CDR3 bases: TGTGCCAGCACGAAGGTCCTTACAACTAATGAAAAACTGTTTTTT. It encodes CASTKVLTTNEKLFF.

The chain couples TRBV9 to TRBJ1-1, with TRBD1 matching 10 bases. Germline CDR1 SGDLS, CDR2 YYNGEE. The CDR3 consists of 14 residues. Trimming at V came to 4 bases and at J to 10 bases, leaving 10 bases not matched to a gene. The chain's CDR3 is CASSPRTGGGPAFF. CDR3 coding DNA: TGTGCCAGCAGCCCCAGGACAGGGGGGGGTCCAGCTTTCTTT.

The chain combines TRBV5-4 with TRBJ2-7; D remains ambiguous. CDR3 length equals 11 residues. The V and J ends lost 4 bases and 3 bases respectively, with 5 bases between them. Germline V gene sequence: CDR1 SGHNT, CDR2 YYREEE (reference sequence). The CDR3 DNA is TGTGCCAGCAGCACGTACTACGAGCAGTACTTC. As protein: CASSTYYEQYF.

This chain links TRBV11-2 with TRBJ2-5; 9 nucleotides agree with TRBD2. The CDR3 runs to 16 residues. V lost 3 bases, J lost 1 base, and 6 bases stayed unmatched. The germline gives CDR1 SGHAT, CDR2 FQNNGV. The CDR3 nucleotides read TGTGCCAGCAGCTTGTTGGCTAGCGGGGTCCAAGAGACCCAGTACTTC. It translates to CASSLLASGVQETQYF. The full variable domain, with the rest looked up from reference TRBV11-2 and TRBJ2-5, is EAGVAQSPRYKIIEKRQSVAFWCNPISGHATLYWYQQILGQGPKLLIQFQNNGVVDDSQLPKDRFSAERLKGVDSTLKIQPAKLEDSAVYLCASSLLASGVQETQYFGPGTRLLVL.

V usage is TRBV24-1 and J usage is TRBJ2-7, with D possibly TRBD1 on 6 matching bases. The CDR3 is 12 amino acids. Germline values: CDR1 KGHDR, CDR2 SFDVKD. V shed 7 bases and J shed 7 bases, with 13 bases lying between them. CDR3 residues: CATRKGQGEQYF. The CDR3 DNA sequence: TGTGCCACCAGAAAGGGACAAGGTGAGCAGTACTTC.

This chain joins TRBV2 and TRBJ1-4; a weak D match, TRBD1 (5 bases). The CDR3 loop spans 14 amino acids. V was pared by 6 bases and J by 4 bases, with 12 bases between. CDR1 is SNHLY and CDR2 is FYNNEI in the germline V gene. Here the CDR3 reads CASRPGTVNEKLFF. CDR3 nucleotide sequence: TGTGCCAGCAGACCTGGGACGGTTAATGAAAAACTGTTTTTT.

The rearrangement uses TRBV30 and TRBJ2-2, with 7 bases identical to TRBD2. The ends lost 2 bases at V and 4 bases at J; junction bases unmatched: 4. The CDR3 length is 14 residues. Germline V gives CDR1 GTSNPN, CDR2 SVGIG (reference sequence). Written as DNA, the CDR3 is TGTGCCTGGAGTCCGACTAGCAGCACCGGGGAGCTGTTTTTT. Translated: CAWSPTSSTGELFF.

This chain joins TRBV18 and TRBJ2-1; TRBD2 agrees at 7 bases. The CDR3 runs 12 residues. V shed 2 bases, J shed 8 bases, and the junction held 0 bases outside the gene matches. Per the germline V gene, CDR1 is KGHSH and CDR2 is LQKENI. CDR3 protein: CASSPGGDEQFF. The CDR3 DNA reads as TGTGCCAGCTCACCAGGGGGGGATGAGCAGTTCTTC.

The chain couples TRBV19 to TRBJ1-5; TRBD1 aligns across 8 bases. The CDR3 covers 15 residues. Per germline, CDR1 LNHDA and CDR2 SQIVND (reference sequence). V lost 10 bases to trimming and J lost 0 bases; unmatched junction nucleotides: 8. The CDR3 DNA sequence: TGTGCCACCAAAGGACAGGGCAGTAGCAATCAGCCCCAGCATTTT. Encoded protein: CATKGQGSSNQPQHF.

The chain is built from TRBV7-9 and TRBJ2-7; 8 bases are shared with TRBD1. The CDR3 covers 14 residues. CDR1 SEHNR and CDR2 FQNEAQ come from the germline V gene (reference sequence). V gave up 5 bases and J gave up 1 base; unmatched junction bases: 4. CDR3 loop: CASSTDRGSYEQYF. The DNA of the CDR3 is TGTGCCAGCAGCACTGACAGGGGTTCCTACGAGCAGTACTTC.

The chain links TRBV7-9 to TRBJ1-3; perhaps TRBD1 as D (6 bases). Per the germline V gene, CDR1 is SEHNR and CDR2 is FQNEAQ (reference sequence). The V end lost 0 bases, the J end lost 0 bases, and 15 bases lay between the germline ends. CDR3 size: 18 residues. As DNA, the CDR3 is TGTGCCAGCAGCTTAGCGGTTTTAGCAGGGGACTCTGGAAACACCATATATTTT. Translated: CASSLAVLAGDSGNTIYF.